A single sample gave rise to the 25 T cell receptor beta chains below, sequenced in a study of T cells in Graves' hyperthyroidism and ophthalmopathy. RNA transcripts served as the template for amplifying TCR beta CDR3 regions. During a first-round RT-PCR of the TCR CDR3, the HTBI primer set was used. From the multiplex PCR reads, TCRdb called clonotypes with MiXCR, one entry per CDR3 protein. Among 500,000 to 650,000 distinct CDR3 sequences listed, approximately 14% were seen once. The sequencing sample was made of blood. Receptor source: a middle-aged woman with Graves' hyperthyroidism.

The chain carries TRBV28 and TRBJ1-3; no clear D. The V gene lost 2 bases and the J gene lost 0 bases, with 14 bases spanning the gap. This CDR3 has 17 residues. Germline CDR1 and CDR2: MDHEN and SYDVKM. CDR3 bases: TGTGCCAGCAGTTTAGCCCAATACGGGGTCTCTGGAAACACCATATATTTT. Translation: CASSLAQYGVSGNTIYF.

In this sample, this clonotype turned up many times. The rearrangement links TRBV28 to TRBJ2-7, with D possibly TRBD1 on 6 matching bases. Trimming stripped 5 bases from V and 6 bases from J, with 17 bases between. The CDR3 covers 14 residues. The germline CDR1 and CDR2 sequences are MDHEN and SYDVKM. CDR3 nucleotide sequence: TGTGCCAGCAGTGAGGGACACAGGGTCAGCGAGCAGTACTTC. Its translation: CASSEGHRVSEQYF.

This clonotype was detected ten times or more. The V gene is TRBV11-2, the J gene TRBJ2-1; perhaps TRBD1 as D (6 bases). Germline-derived CDR1 and CDR2 are SGHAT and FQNNGV. CDR3 length equals 15 residues. The V end lost 4 bases, the J end lost 4 bases, and 14 bases lay between the germline ends. Here the CDR3 reads CASSSPGHRYNEQFF. Here the CDR3 DNA reads TGTGCCAGCAGCTCACCGGGACACCGTTACAATGAGCAGTTCTTC.

There are a few counts of this clonotype. The V gene is TRBV3-1, the J gene TRBJ2-6; no clear D gene. Trimming cost V 1 base and J 2 bases, with 9 bases left between them. Germline values: CDR1 LGHDT, CDR2 YNNKEL (reference sequence). The CDR3 is 16 amino acids. The CDR3 bases are TGTGCCAGCAGCCAAGGGTTTGAGGCTGGGGCCAACGTCCTGACTTTC. Its translation: CASSQGFEAGANVLTF.

This clonotype was seen at least ten times. The chain links TRBV6-6 to TRBJ1-1; perhaps TRBD1 as D (6 bases). CDR3 length equals 17 residues. The V and J ends lost 0 bases and 1 base respectively, with 15 bases between them. Germline CDR1 and CDR2: MNHNY and SVGAGI (reference sequence). CDR3 region: CASSYSNRVIKNTEAFF. The CDR3, as DNA: TGTGCCAGCAGTTACTCGAACAGGGTAATTAAGAACACTGAAGCTTTCTTT.

The sample holds many counts of this clonotype. The chain combines TRBV20-1 with TRBJ2-1, with 10 bases fitting TRBD2. The trim removed 0 bases at V and 8 bases at J, leaving 10 bases unmatched. This CDR3 is 16 amino acids long. From germline, CDR1 is DFQATT and CDR2 SNEGSKA (reference sequence). The CDR3 DNA reads as TGCAGTGCTAGAGATCTTAGAGCGGGAGGGCCCGATGAGCAGTTCTTC. It encodes CSARDLRAGGPDEQFF.

This clonotype was picked up a small number of times. This chain joins TRBV14 and TRBJ2-1, with D perhaps assigned TRBD1 or TRBD2 (5 bases each). The CDR3 has 14 amino acids. Per the germline V gene, CDR1 is SGHDN and CDR2 is FVKESK. V gave up 0 bases and J gave up 7 bases, with 10 bases separating them. CDR3 sequence (DNA): TGTGCCAGCAGCCAAGATGTGGGGGAGAATGAGCAGTTCTTC. As protein: CASSQDVGENEQFF.

In its sample, this clonotype was seen many times. The chain combines TRBV6-1 with TRBJ2-7; 8 nucleotides line up with TRBD1. Trimming removed 7 bases from V and 3 bases from J; junction bases left unmatched: 8. The length of the CDR3 is 14 residues. Germline CDR1 MNHNS, CDR2 SASEGT. The CDR3: CASNHRGLSYEQYF. CDR3 sequence (DNA): TGTGCCAGCAACCACAGGGGGTTGAGCTACGAGCAGTACTTC.

This clonotype was detected many times. The chain has TRBV11-3 and TRBJ2-1; 8 nucleotides align to TRBD2. The length of the CDR3 is 15 residues. J gave up 1 base and V 3 bases, and 2 bases lay outside the gene matches. Germline V gene data show CDR1 as SGHNT and CDR2 as YENEEA. CDR3 sequence: CASSFSGNSYNEQFF. The CDR3 region has the DNA TGTGCCAGCAGCTTTAGCGGGAATTCCTACAATGAGCAGTTCTTC. Supplemented by reference TRBV11-3 and TRBJ2-1, the full variable domain reads EAGVVQSPRYKIIEKKQPVAFWCNPISGHNTLYWYLQNLGQGPELLIRYENEEAVDDSQLPKDRFSAERLKGVDSTLKIQPAELGDSAVYLCASSFSGNSYNEQFFGPGTRLTVL.

This clonotype was detected ten times or more. This rearrangement joins TRBV20-1 to TRBJ2-7; 10 bases align to TRBD2. Germline V gives CDR1 DFQATT, CDR2 SNEGSKA (reference sequence). This CDR3 is built from 16 residues. After removal of 2 bases from V and 5 bases from J, the junction contained 12 bases not matched to a gene. The CDR3 protein is CSARILAGARYDEQYF. CDR3 DNA: TGCAGTGCTAGAATCCTAGCGGGAGCTAGATATGACGAGCAGTACTTC.

This clonotype was detected many times. This sequence joins TRBV28 and TRBJ2-7; D gene uncertain. The CDR3 totals 13 residues. Trimming pared 6 bases from V and 2 bases from J, leaving 11 bases between. Germline-derived CDR1 and CDR2 are MDHEN and SYDVKM. CDR3 DNA sequence: TGTGCCAGCAGGACGCCAGCCACCTACGAGCAGTACTTC. Protein sequence: CASRTPATYEQYF.

This chain joins TRBV20-1 and TRBJ2-7; D may be TRBD1 (5 bases). The CDR3 is 15 residues long. Germline-derived CDR1 and CDR2 are DFQATT and SNEGSKA (reference sequence). V was cut by 0 bases and J by 5 bases, with 17 bases left in between. The CDR3 reads CSAREVGKGPDEQYF. The CDR3 DNA reads as TGCAGTGCTAGAGAGGTAGGGAAGGGGCCGGACGAGCAGTACTTC.

The chain links TRBV12-3 or TRBV12-4 to TRBJ1-1, with D possibly TRBD1 on 5 matching bases. Trimming shortened V by 3 bases and J by 8 bases, and 13 bases separated the two germline ends. This CDR3 spans 13 amino acids. The CDR3 DNA is TGTGCCAGCAGTTTGGGGGGGAGAGGAGAAGCTTTCTTT. As protein: CASSLGGRGEAFF.

The chain employs TRBV29-1 and TRBJ2-3; possible D gene TRBD2, 7 bases. Germline assignment: CDR1 SQVTM and CDR2 ANQGSEA. The V gene lost 3 bases and the J gene lost 1 base, with 11 bases spanning the gap. The CDR3 runs to 14 residues. CDR3 sequence reads: CSVERGRGTDTQYF. CDR3 in DNA: TGCAGCGTTGAGAGGGGGAGGGGCACAGATACGCAGTATTTT.

In this sample, this clonotype turned up a few times. The chain combines TRBV4-1 with TRBJ2-7; 9 positions agree with TRBD1. The CDR3 is 16 amino acids. V lost 0 bases, J lost 5 bases, and 8 bases stayed unmatched. Germline lookup yields CDR1 MGHRA and CDR2 YSYEKL. Written as DNA, the CDR3 is TGCGCCAGCAGCCAAGAGAGGGGGACAGGGATGCACGAGCAGTACTTC. Amino acid sequence: CASSQERGTGMHEQYF.

This chain uses TRBV14 with TRBJ2-7, with 7 bases aligning to TRBD2. CDR1 is SGHDN, CDR2 FVKESK, per germline. The CDR3 has 16 amino acids. V lost 1 base to trimming and J lost 6 bases; unmatched junction nucleotides: 12. The CDR3 protein is CASSQVSGLVSSEQYF. As DNA, the CDR3 is TGTGCCAGCAGCCAAGTGAGCGGACTAGTCTCCAGCGAGCAGTACTTC.

This clonotype appeared a few times. The V and J genes are TRBV30 and TRBJ2-7; 12 nucleotides align to TRBD1. The CDR3 covers 15 residues. V was pared by 0 bases and J by 3 bases, with 3 bases of the junction left unmatched. The germline gives CDR1 GTSNPN, CDR2 SVGIG (reference sequence). CDR3: CAWSVGTGGFYEQYF. The CDR3 nucleotides read TGTGCCTGGAGTGTAGGGACAGGGGGCTTCTACGAGCAGTACTTC.

V usage is TRBV5-1 and J usage is TRBJ1-1, with D uncertain. The ends were cut back, 4 bases at V and 0 bases at J, with 10 bases in the middle. The CDR3 is made up of 14 amino acids. CDR1 and CDR2 (germline): SGHRS, YFSETQ. CDR3 nucleotides: TGCGCCAGCAGCGCAGCACTCATGAACACTGAAGCTTTCTTT. Protein sequence: CASSAALMNTEAFF.

This clonotype was observed a handful of times. The rearrangement uses TRBV20-1 and TRBJ1-1, with D uncertain. The CDR3 contains 13 residues. CDR1 DFQATT and CDR2 SNEGSKA come from the germline V gene (reference sequence). V lost 6 bases and J lost 0, with 11 bases in between. In DNA form, the CDR3 reads TGCAGTGCCCCGGCAGACATGAACACTGAAGCTTTCTTT. It encodes CSAPADMNTEAFF.

This clonotype appeared many times. The V call is TRBV18, the J call TRBJ2-5; possible D gene TRBD1, 5 bases. The CDR3 has 14 residues. Trimming shortened V by 3 bases and J by 0 bases, and 8 bases separated the two germline ends. Germline lookup yields CDR1 KGHSH and CDR2 LQKENI. CDR3 loop: CASSPGRDQETQYF. The CDR3, as DNA: TGTGCCAGCTCACCGGGCAGGGACCAAGAGACCCAGTACTTC.

There are a few counts of this clonotype. The rearrangement uses TRBV27 and TRBJ2-2; TRBD2 is a possible D gene (7 bases). Deletions cut 7 bases from V and 1 base from J, with 19 bases between. This CDR3 region has 17 residues. Germline V gives CDR1 MNHEY, CDR2 SMNVEV (reference sequence). CDR3 DNA sequence: TGTGCCAGCAACAACCAAGGGGGGGTCAGGAACACCGGGGAGCTGTTTTTT. It encodes CASNNQGGVRNTGELFF.

The chain couples TRBV28 to TRBJ2-1; 8 bases line up with TRBD2. This CDR3 comprises 16 residues. With V trimmed by 3 bases and J by 7 bases, 11 bases remained unmatched. The germline CDR1 and CDR2 sequences are MDHEN and SYDVKM. The chain's CDR3 is CASSFSGTPRGNEQFF. CDR3 bases: TGTGCCAGCAGTTTTAGCGGGACTCCGCGGGGGAATGAGCAGTTCTTC.

This clonotype was observed many times. V usage is TRBV6-1 and J usage is TRBJ1-5; D not resolved. The germline V and J ends were trimmed by 1 base and 6 bases, with 7 bases remaining between them. This CDR3 spans 13 amino acids. The germline CDR1 and CDR2 sequences are MNHNS and SASEGT. CDR3 residues: CASSEGRGQPQHF. The CDR3 bases are TGTGCCAGCAGTGAAGGCAGAGGTCAGCCCCAGCATTTT.

Points on this clonotype: Its ends do not fully match the called genes, so a read error is possible. The CDR3 nucleotides read TGTGCCAGCAGTCATACACGGGACCCGAACATCGGGGAGCTGTTTTTT. Translating it yields CASSHTRDPNIGELFF. This rearrangement joins TRBV28 to TRBJ2-2, with D possibly being TRBD1 or TRBD2 (5 bases each). CDR3 length equals 16 residues. Germline V gene lookup returns CDR1 MDHEN and CDR2 SYDVKM.

V gene TRBV5-8 combines with J gene TRBJ2-1; tentative D call: TRBD2 (5 bases). The CDR3 has 13 residues. The germline V gene encodes CDR1 SGHTS and CDR2 YDEGEE. V shed 3 bases and J shed 6 bases, with 10 bases lying between them. CDR3 coding DNA: TGTGCCAGCAGCTGGGAGTCCGGCAATGAGCAGTTCTTC. Protein: CASSWESGNEQFF.